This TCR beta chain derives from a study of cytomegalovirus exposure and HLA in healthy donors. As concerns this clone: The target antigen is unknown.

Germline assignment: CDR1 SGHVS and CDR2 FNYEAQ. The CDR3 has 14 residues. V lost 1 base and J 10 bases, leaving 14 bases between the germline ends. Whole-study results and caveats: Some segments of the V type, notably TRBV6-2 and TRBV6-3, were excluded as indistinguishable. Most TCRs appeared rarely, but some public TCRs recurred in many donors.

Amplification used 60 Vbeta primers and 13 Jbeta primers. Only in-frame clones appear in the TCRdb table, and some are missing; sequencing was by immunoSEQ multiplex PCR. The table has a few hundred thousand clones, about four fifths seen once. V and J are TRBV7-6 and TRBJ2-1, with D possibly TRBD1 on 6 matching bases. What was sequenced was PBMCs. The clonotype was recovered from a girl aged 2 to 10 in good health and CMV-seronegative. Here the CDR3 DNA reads TGTGCCAGCAGCTTAGTGATCCCAGGGGTCGAGCAGTTCTTC. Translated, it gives CASSLVIPGVEQFF.